A single sample gave rise to the 18 T cell receptor beta chains below, sequenced in a study of Tregs in tolerant kidney transplant recipients. Sequencing used immunoSEQ multiplex PCR; TCRdb keeps in-frame clones, though not all of them. Of about 8,300 clones listed, about 35% are singletons. CFSE-labeled recipient PBMCs were cultured five to seven days with irradiated graft donor PBMCs, then FACS-sorted. Antigen specificity for these receptors is unknown. The sequencing used CD8+ T cells from blood cultured with allogeneic cells, collected before the transplant. All receptors come from a human patient who received a combined kidney and bone marrow transplant.

V and J are TRBV15 and TRBJ2-2, with D tentatively TRBD1 (7 bases). The CDR3 covers 16 residues. CDR1 is LNHNV and CDR2 is YYDKDF in the germline V gene (reference sequence). Trimming took off 3 bases at V and 0 bases at J, with 11 bases between the two ends. CDR3 sequence reads: CATSRIRGANTGELFF. DNA for the CDR3: TGTGCCACCAGCAGGATCAGGGGGGCGAACACCGGGGAGCTGTTTTTT.

The rearrangement uses TRBV4-3 and TRBJ2-5; no clear D gene. Germline V gene data show CDR1 as LGHNA and CDR2 as YSLEER. The CDR3 consists of 12 residues. V was trimmed by 3 bases and J by 7 bases, leaving 9 bases between them. CDR3 nucleotides: TGCGCCAGCAGCCAGGGCCCAGGGACCCAGTACTTC. It translates to CASSQGPGTQYF.

This clone has more than one count but fewer than ten. V is TRBV29-1 and J is TRBJ2-2; D not resolved. Germline loops: CDR1 SQVTM, CDR2 ANQGSEA. The CDR3 contains 11 residues. Deletions cut 6 bases from V and 5 bases from J, with 7 bases between. The CDR3 protein is CSVVQTGELFF. The CDR3 DNA reads TGCAGCGTGGTTCAGACCGGGGAGCTGTTTTTT.

This clone is labeled medium-sized. The genes are TRBV28 and TRBJ2-7, with TRBD2 as a possible D gene (7 bases). CDR1 is MDHEN, CDR2 SYDVKM, per germline. V lost 7 bases to trimming and J lost 5 bases, with 21 bases between them. The CDR3 spans 15 residues. CDR3 sequence: CASTPRGGRENEQYF. The CDR3 bases are TGTGCCAGCACCCCCCGCGGGGGCAGGGAAAACGAGCAGTACTTC.

CDR3 DNA sequence: TGTGCCAGTAGTATATCTAGCGGGGAGTACAATGAGCAGTTCTTC. Residues: CASSISSGEYNEQFF. The gene calls are TRBV19 and TRBJ2-1, with TRBD2 matching 9 bases. Looked up from germline, CDR1 is LNHDA and CDR2 is SQIVND (reference sequence). The CDR3 is made up of 15 amino acids. J gave up 4 bases and V 2 bases, and 3 bases lay outside the gene matches. Supplemented by reference TRBV19 and TRBJ2-1, the full variable domain reads DGGITQSPKYLFRKEGQNVTLSCEQNLNHDAMYWYRQDPGQGLRLIYYSQIVNDFQKGDIAEGYSVSREKKESFPLTVTSAQKNPTAFYLCASSISSGEYNEQFFGPGTRLTVL.

This clone was detected a few times. In the same sample, other DNA sequences code for this CDR3. This chain links TRBV6-1 with TRBJ2-7, with a possible D match to TRBD1 (6 bases). This CDR3 has 14 residues. Germline V gene data show CDR1 as MNHNS and CDR2 as SASEGT. Deletions cut 7 bases from V and 4 bases from J, with 17 bases between. The CDR3 sequence: CASNKRGTAYEQYF. The CDR3 DNA reads TGTGCCAGCAATAAAAGGGGGACGGCATACGAGCAGTACTTC.

This clone was observed a few times. This sample also contains other DNA sequences that code for the same CDR3. This rearrangement joins TRBV27 to TRBJ2-7, with 12 bases lining up with TRBD2. Trimming took 3 bases from V and 2 from J; bases not matched to a gene: 5. Germline-derived CDR1 and CDR2 are MNHEY and SMNVEV (reference sequence). This CDR3 spans 16 amino acids. CDR3 region: CASSFILAGGPYEQYF. The CDR3 DNA sequence: TGTGCCAGCAGTTTCATACTAGCGGGGGGACCCTACGAGCAGTACTTC.

This clone was seen more than once but under ten times. This rearrangement joins TRBV7-3 to TRBJ2-2, with 9 bases that match TRBD1. Germline V gene data show CDR1 as SGHTA and CDR2 as FQGTGA. The CDR3 extends over 16 amino acids. Trimming cost V 5 bases and J 2 bases; bases outside gene matches: 6. In DNA form, the CDR3 reads TGTGCCAGCAGCCATGAGGACAGGGGAAACACCGGGGAGCTGTTTTTT. Translated: CASSHEDRGNTGELFF.

This clone was seen a handful of times. The chain couples TRBV9 to TRBJ1-1, with D uncertain. The CDR3 is made up of 13 amino acids. Germline CDR1 reads SGDLS; CDR2 reads YYNGEE. V shed 0 bases and J shed 2 bases, with 5 bases lying between them. Written as DNA, the CDR3 is TGTGCCAGCAGCGTAGGGAGCAACACTGAAGCTTTCTTT. It is translated as CASSVGSNTEAFF.

The genes are TRBV7-2 and TRBJ1-1; 7 bases line up with TRBD1. With 3 bases clipped from V and 1 base from J, the junction kept 2 bases outside the gene matches. Germline V gene lookup returns CDR1 SGHTA and CDR2 FQGNSA. This CDR3 region has 14 residues. For the CDR3, the DNA is TGTGCCAGCAGCTTCAGGGGGGAGAACACTGAAGCTTTCTTT. Residues: CASSFRGENTEAFF.

There are a few counts of this clone. The CDR3 coding sequence is TGTGCCAGCGGCCTGGGGGGGGGCTACGAGCAGTACTTC. Protein product: CASGLGGGYEQYF. V gene TRBV27 combines with J gene TRBJ2-7; 7 positions agree with TRBD2. CDR3 size: 13 residues. The germline V gene has CDR1 MNHEY and CDR2 SMNVEV (reference sequence). V was pared by 8 bases and J by 3 bases, with 7 bases of the junction left unmatched.

This clone was detected a few times. The chain is built from TRBV7-2 and TRBJ2-3; D gene unclear. The germline V and J ends were trimmed by 0 bases and 0 bases, with 10 bases remaining between them. Germline CDR1 reads SGHTA; CDR2 reads FQGNSA. This CDR3 spans 16 amino acids. CDR3 DNA sequence: TGTGCCAGCAGCTTAGCGAGCGCCCGAAGCACAGATACGCAGTATTTT. Translated: CASSLASARSTDTQYF.

The chain combines TRBV5-1 with TRBJ2-7; TRBD2 agrees at 8 bases. This CDR3 spans 16 amino acids. V dropped 0 bases and J dropped 2; count of bases not matched to a gene: 7. Germline V CDR1 and CDR2: SGHRS, YFSETQ. The CDR3, as DNA: TGCGCCAGCAGCTTGGGTGATGGACTAGCAACCTACGAGCAGTACTTC. This translates into CASSLGDGLATYEQYF.

This chain links TRBV11-2 with TRBJ2-1; TRBD2 agrees at 8 bases. The germline CDR1 and CDR2 sequences are SGHAT and FQNNGV. V dropped 1 base and J dropped 3; count of bases not matched to a gene: 5. The CDR3 sequence is 16 residues long. This CDR3 reads CASSLVGGRNYNEQFF. The DNA for the CDR3 is TGTGCCAGCAGCTTAGTGGGCGGGAGGAACTACAATGAGCAGTTCTTC.

In this sample, this clone turned up a few times. An end of the junction differs from the germline gene, which may be a read error. Other DNA sequences within the sample encode an identical CDR3. The chain joins TRBV27 to TRBJ1-6; TRBD1 might be the D (6 bases). Germline lookup yields CDR1 MNHEY and CDR2 SMNVEV (reference sequence). This CDR3 is 18 amino acids long. The CDR3 nucleotides read TGTGCCAGCAGTTTATTGTACAGGGAGGGGTCCCTAAATTCCCCCCTCCACTTT. This gives the protein CASSLLYREGSLNSPLHF.

The V and J genes are TRBV28 and TRBJ2-5; TRBD2 matches at 11 bases. The CDR3 is made up of 13 amino acids. Germline V gene sequence: CDR1 MDHEN, CDR2 SYDVKM. V was pared by 1 base and J by 14 bases, with 6 bases of the junction left unmatched. The DNA of the CDR3 is TGTGCCAGCAGTTTATTCCGTACTAGCGGGGGATACTTC. Protein sequence: CASSLFRTSGGYF.

The gene calls are TRBV5-6 and TRBJ2-1, with TRBD1 identical over 8 bases. The CDR3 loop spans 14 amino acids. Per germline, CDR1 SGHDT and CDR2 YYEEEE. Trimming took 0 bases from V and 6 from J; bases not matched to a gene: 2. The chain's CDR3 is CASSLDRGFNEQFF. CDR3 bases: TGTGCCAGCAGCTTGGACAGGGGGTTCAATGAGCAGTTCTTC.

By share, this clone counts as medium-sized. This chain uses TRBV4-1 with TRBJ2-7, with TRBD2 matching 7 bases. Trimming cost V 1 base and J 4 bases; bases outside gene matches: 13. The length of the CDR3 is 17 residues. CDR1 is MGHRA and CDR2 is YSYEKL in the germline V gene. Here the CDR3 reads CASSQVSSGHPAYEQYF. CDR3 sequence (DNA): TGCGCCAGCAGCCAAGTCTCTAGCGGACACCCCGCATACGAGCAGTACTTC.